This T cell receptor beta chain was profiled in a study of CDR3 diversity in severe acne. V lost 1 base and J lost 10; bases outside the gene matches: 7. Germline CDR1 is SGHTA and CDR2 is FQGNSA. This CDR3 has 14 amino acids. TCRdb called the PCR reads again in MiXCR, with one record for every CDR3 protein. The sample includes some 90,000 distinct CDR3 sequences, under 55% seen only once; the top ten take around 10%. The chain links TRBV7-2 to TRBJ2-1; 7 bases fit TRBD2. Material: blood. The receptor was isolated from a male donor with severe acne vulgaris. The CDR3 nucleotides are TGTGCCAGCAGCTTAGGCGTGGGGGGGGGGGAGCAGTTCTTC. Its protein is CASSLGVGGGEQFF.